The clone carrying this TCR beta chain was counted a few times. Its antigen is currently unknown. cDNA libraries for TCR beta contained unique molecular identifiers. The yield from approximately 1 to 10 million T cells was 500,000 or so cDNA molecules in total. TCRdb reanalysed the PCR reads using MiXCR and keeps one entry per CDR3 protein. This sample has hundreds of thousands of distinct CDR3 sequences, with about 57% found just once. The data were obtained in a study of post-analysis software for immune sequencing data. About the study: Recorded subtypes: relapsing-remitting, secondary progressive, progressive-relapsing; some patients unannotated.

Germline CDR1 is SEHNR and CDR2 is FQNEAQ (reference sequence). CDR3 length: 14 amino acids. Study-level points and caveats: Under F measure analysis, samples from one preparation batch co-clustered strongly. Higher frequency in patients than in controls was seen for about 5 TRBV segments, with TRBV5-6, TRBV5-1 and TRBV20-1 among them. The normalized Chao1 diversity of multiple sclerosis patients was significantly lower than that of controls.

Input material: blood. This chain links TRBV7-9 with TRBJ2-4, with 8 bases matching TRBD1. Near its end, the DNA agrees better with TRBJ2-7, so the J call may be wrong. This receptor was obtained from a girl between 10 and 17 years old with multiple sclerosis. The CDR3 loop reads CASSLVDRGHEQYF. The CDR3 DNA is TGTGCCAGCAGCTTAGTTGACAGGGGCCACGAGCAGTACTTC.